This TCR beta chain emerged from a study of blood T cells in healthy people across ages. The germline gives CDR1 MGHDK, CDR2 SYGVNS. V shed 3 bases and J shed 11 bases, with 13 bases lying between them. This CDR3 is built from 12 residues. This clonotype occurred a few times. Per sample, a minimum of 6.5 million PBMCs were isolated. With a J-beta primer mix and a sample-barcoded 5' primer, a second PCR ran roughly 7 to 11 cycles. A single record per CDR3 protein comes from TCRdb applying MiXCR to the 5' RACE reads. The repertoire holds more than 1 million distinct CDR3 sequences, with 40% to 45% as singletons.

Material: blood. The TCR was taken from an older woman in good health. The gene calls are TRBV25-1 and TRBJ2-5; perhaps D is TRBD1 or TRBD2 (5 bases each). The CDR3 region is CASSDGTFAQYF. In DNA, the CDR3 is TGTGCCAGCAGTGATGGGACGTTCGCGCAGTACTTC.